The 18 T cell receptor beta chains presented below share a single source sample, sequenced in a study of tissue T cells after allogeneic stem cell transplantation. Assay: immunoSEQ multiplex PCR; the TCRdb copy retains only in-frame clones and omits some. Here the sample spans around 25,000 clones, about 89% being singletons. The starting material was blood, obtained before transplantation. These receptors all come from a male donor aged 60 or over who later had graft-versus-host disease after an allogeneic stem cell transplant.

V gene TRBV9 combines with J gene TRBJ1-3, with D hard to call. Germline V CDR1 and CDR2: SGDLS, YYNGEE. The CDR3 totals 13 residues. V dropped 2 bases and J dropped 5 bases, with 8 bases sitting between them. The CDR3 nucleotides read TGTGCCAGCAGCGTGGGCGATCGAAACACCATATATTTT. The encoded protein is CASSVGDRNTIYF. Combining the CDR3 with reference TRBV9 and TRBJ1-3 gives the whole variable domain DSGVTQTPKHLITATGQRVTLRCSPRSGDLSVYWYQQSLDQGLQFLIQYYNGEERAKGNILERFSAQQFPDLHSELNLSSLELGDSALYFCASSVGDRNTIYFGEGSWLTVV.

The chain has TRBV29-1 and TRBJ2-1, with 9 bases identical to TRBD1. The CDR3 spans 14 residues. The junction had 7 bases not matched to a gene; V was cut back by 3 bases and J by 7 bases. Germline values: CDR1 SQVTM, CDR2 ANQGSEA. Here the CDR3 DNA reads TGCAGCGTTGACCAGGGACAGGGTAAGAATGAGCAGTTCTTC. It yields the protein CSVDQGQGKNEQFF.

The V gene is TRBV7-9, the J gene TRBJ1-2; D not certain. The V and J ends lost 3 bases and 6 bases respectively, with 8 bases between them. The germline CDR1 and CDR2 sequences are SEHNR and FQNEAQ (reference sequence). This CDR3 has 12 residues. The CDR3 is CASSFSRDGYTF. In DNA form, the CDR3 reads TGTGCCAGCAGCTTTTCAAGGGATGGCTACACCTTC.

This clone was observed a few times. The chain recombines TRBV6-1 with TRBJ1-5, with D tentatively TRBD1 (5 bases). Germline V gene lookup returns CDR1 MNHNS and CDR2 SASEGT. The CDR3 contains 14 residues. V was shortened by 5 bases and J by 7 bases, with 15 bases between the two germline ends. The CDR3 here is CASSSPPAGQPQHF. DNA for the CDR3: TGTGCCAGCAGTTCCCCCCCAGCAGGGCAGCCCCAGCATTTT.

This clone has a single count. This chain connects TRBV19 to TRBJ1-1; 7 nucleotides line up with TRBD1. Germline CDR1 reads LNHDA; CDR2 reads SQIVND (reference sequence). V was clipped by 1 base and J by 3 bases; unmatched bases: 8. The CDR3 is 16 residues long. CDR3 DNA sequence: TGTGCCAGTAGTATAGTCCCAGGGGGAGGCCACACTGAAGCTTTCTTT. This encodes CASSIVPGGGHTEAFF. The variable domain in full, with the rest retrieved from reference TRBV19 and TRBJ1-1, is DGGITQSPKYLFRKEGQNVTLSCEQNLNHDAMYWYRQDPGQGLRLIYYSQIVNDFQKGDIAEGYSVSREKKESFPLTVTSAQKNPTAFYLCASSIVPGGGHTEAFFGQGTRLTVV.

The sample holds one count of this clone. Because the CDR3's place on the DNA is in doubt, the DNA is left out and the CDR3 is given as listed by TCRdb. The CDR3 loop is CASSTSGGRDSGYTF. This chain connects TRBV25-1 to TRBJ1-2. The CDR3 is 15 amino acids in total, end residues counted. In germline, CDR1 is MGHDK, CDR2 SYGVNS.

This chain connects TRBV9 to TRBJ1-4, with D possibly matching TRBD1 (6 bases). Between the trimmed V and J ends, which lost 4 bases and 4 bases, there was a span of 20 bases. The CDR3 runs to 17 residues. The germline V gene has CDR1 SGDLS and CDR2 YYNGEE. CDR3 region: CASSRGVGAGLNEKLFF. As DNA, the CDR3 is TGTGCCAGCAGCAGAGGGGTGGGGGCAGGGCTTAATGAAAAACTGTTTTTT. The full variable domain, completed using reference TRBV9 and TRBJ1-4, is DSGVTQTPKHLITATGQRVTLRCSPRSGDLSVYWYQQSLDQGLQFLIQYYNGEERAKGNILERFSAQQFPDLHSELNLSSLELGDSALYFCASSRGVGAGLNEKLFFGSGTQLSVL.

This chain joins TRBV5-1 and TRBJ2-4; D may be TRBD1 or TRBD2 (5 bases each). Trimming left V 6 bases short and J 1 base short, with 26 bases between. CDR1 is SGHRS and CDR2 is YFSETQ in the germline V gene. The CDR3 is 19 residues long. The CDR3 DNA reads as TGCGCCAGCACCCCCACCGACCGACTGGGGGATTCGGCCAAAAACATTCAGTACTTC. It encodes CASTPTDRLGDSAKNIQYF.

This clone came up once. CDR3 protein: CASSYSGTGDYEQYF. The CDR3 DNA is TGTGCCAGCAGTTACTCCGGGACAGGGGACTACGAGCAGTACTTC. The chain joins TRBV6-5 to TRBJ2-7; 10 bases agree with TRBD1. V shed 0 bases, J shed 3 bases, and the junction held 2 bases outside the gene matches. This CDR3 has 15 amino acids. Germline lookup yields CDR1 MNHEY and CDR2 SVGAGI.

This clone was seen more than once but under ten times. The chain employs TRBV28 and TRBJ1-3; D might be TRBD1 (6 bases). Germline V gives CDR1 MDHEN, CDR2 SYDVKM. V was clipped by 6 bases and J by 3 bases, with 15 bases between them. This CDR3 has 15 amino acids. This chain's CDR3 is CASSFPGHSGNTIYF. The CDR3 DNA reads TGTGCCAGCAGCTTCCCGGGACACAGTGGAAACACCATATATTTT.

The chain couples TRBV5-1 to TRBJ2-6; D is uncertain. Trimming pared 0 bases from V and 1 base from J, leaving 5 bases between. The CDR3 is made up of 15 amino acids. Germline V gene lookup returns CDR1 SGHRS and CDR2 YFSETQ. The CDR3 region is CASSLGRSGANVLTF. For the CDR3, the DNA is TGCGCCAGCAGCTTGGGTCGATCTGGGGCCAACGTCCTGACTTTC.

This clone came up once. The rearrangement links TRBV2 to TRBJ2-7, with 7 bases fitting TRBD2. The CDR3 consists of 15 residues. V shed 6 bases and J 0 bases; nucleotides not matched to a gene: 8. Germline V CDR1 and CDR2: SNHLY, FYNNEI. This chain's CDR3 is CASRDTSDSSYEQYF. The CDR3 DNA follows: TGTGCCAGCAGGGACACTAGCGATAGCTCCTACGAGCAGTACTTC.

This clone occurred once. The chain combines TRBV7-3 with TRBJ2-1; TRBD2 agrees at 8 bases. Germline CDR1 reads SGHTA; CDR2 reads FQGTGA. This CDR3 is 16 amino acids long. V was pared by 3 bases and J by 7 bases, with 11 bases of the junction left unmatched. This CDR3 reads CASSLPGLGGGNEQFF. As DNA, the CDR3 is TGTGCCAGCAGCTTGCCGGGACTAGGGGGTGGGAATGAGCAGTTCTTC.

V is TRBV7-3 and J is TRBJ1-1, with 8 bases lining up with TRBD1. This CDR3 has 14 residues. From germline, CDR1 is SGHTA and CDR2 FQGTGA. V was pared by 5 bases and J by 0 bases, with 2 bases of the junction left unmatched. The CDR3 bases are TGTGCCAGCAGCCCGGGACAGGTGAACACTGAAGCTTTCTTT. Its protein product is CASSPGQVNTEAFF.

This chain links TRBV10-1 with TRBJ2-2; maybe TRBD1 (6 bases). Looked up from germline, CDR1 is WNHNN and CDR2 is SYGVQD (reference sequence). V lost 4 bases, J lost 0 bases, and 9 bases lay in between. CDR3 length: 15 amino acids. The CDR3 protein is CASSAGTTNTGELFF. CDR3 DNA sequence: TGCGCCAGCAGTGCCGGGACAACGAACACCGGGGAGCTGTTTTTT.

This rearrangement joins TRBV7-9 to TRBJ1-1; D ambiguous. V gave up 2 bases and J gave up 1 base, with 8 bases separating them. The CDR3 runs to 14 residues. The V gene's germline CDR1 is SEHNR and CDR2 FQNEAQ (reference sequence). The CDR3 nucleotides read TGTGCCAGCAGCTTACCCGGCTGGAACACTGAAGCTTTCTTT. The encoded protein is CASSLPGWNTEAFF.

The chain joins TRBV30 to TRBJ1-2; D gene ambiguous. The CDR3 totals 11 residues. CDR1 is GTSNPN and CDR2 is SVGIG in the germline V gene (reference sequence). V was shortened by 1 base and J by 7 bases, with 7 bases between the two germline ends. The chain's CDR3 is CAWSETAGYTF. The CDR3, as DNA: TGTGCCTGGAGTGAAACGGCTGGCTACACCTTC.

The rearrangement links TRBV6-5 to TRBJ1-2, with D unresolved. The germline CDR1 and CDR2 sequences are MNHEY and SVGAGI. The CDR3 spans 15 residues. V was trimmed by 5 bases and J by 1 base, leaving 14 bases between them. The CDR3 region has the DNA TGTGCCAGCAGTCGGATAGATTACGTTAACTATGGCTACACCTTC. Translation gives CASSRIDYVNYGYTF.